A selection of T cell receptor beta chains follows, all from one sample in a study of response to subunit inactivated influenza vaccine. MiXCR, applied by TCRdb to the RT-PCR reads, yields one record per CDR3 protein. The repertoire holds around 760,000 distinct CDR3 sequences, 11% to 15% seen once, with 6% to 7% in the top ten. Source: PBMCs from blood, taken 14 to 15 days before vaccination. The receptors here all came from a man aged 50-59 years who received an inactivated influenza vaccine. The CDR3 runs from the conserved cysteine through the conserved F or W. Fields, in order: D gene, clone size, J gene, V gene, CDR3 protein, CDR3 DNA. D genes are given only for firm matches. Not every row has a clone size; where given, it reads once, few, many or a size class.

NA	NA	TRBJ1-6	TRBV12-3/TRBV12-4	CASNLHTNSPLHF	TGTGCCAGCAATCTGCATACTAATTCACCCCTCCACTTT
NA	many	TRBJ2-5	TRBV12-3/TRBV12-4	CASSVNQETQYF	TGTGCCAGCAGCGTAAACCAAGAGACCCAGTACTTC
NA	NA	TRBJ1-6	TRBV7-2	CASSSSGAPRSPLHF	NA
NA	few	TRBJ2-7	TRBV5-1	CASSLDWTKSYEQYF	TGCGCCAGCAGCTTGGACTGGACAAAATCCTACGAGCAGTACTTC
NA	many	TRBJ2-7	TRBV30	CAWSGGSYVQYF	TGTGCCTGGAGTGGTGGGAGCTACGTGCAGTACTTC
NA	NA	TRBJ2-7	TRBV20-1	CSARDPFYEQYF	TGCAGTGCTAGAGACCCCTTTTACGAGCAGTACTTC
NA	few	TRBJ1-5	TRBV20-1	CSARESRGNQPQHF	TGCAGTGCTAGAGAATCCAGGGGCAATCAGCCCCAGCATTTT
TRBD1	NA	TRBJ2-3	TRBV12-3/TRBV12-4	CASSSRTRGLGTDTQYF	TGTGCCAGCAGTTCCCGAACCAGGGGGCTGGGCACAGATACGCAGTATTTT
NA	few	TRBJ2-7	TRBV27	CANPHYISSYEQYF	TGTGCCAACCCACATTATATTAGCTCCTACGAGCAGTACTTC
NA	NA	TRBJ2-3	TRBV7-9	CASSPYLETTDTQYF	TGTGCCAGCAGCCCCTATTTAGAGACCACAGATACGCAGTATTTT
TRBD1	few	TRBJ1-5	TRBV18	CASSPGTGILNQPQHF	TGTGCCAGCTCACCCGGGACAGGGATCCTCAATCAGCCCCAGCATTTT
TRBD1	few	TRBJ1-6	TRBV6-5	CASSYGRQGAIYNSPLHF	TGTGCCAGCAGTTACGGGAGACAGGGGGCCATCTATAATTCACCCCTCCACTTT
NA	many	TRBJ2-2	TRBV24-1	CATSVGGELFF	TGTGCCACCAGTGTCGGCGGGGAGCTGTTTTTT
TRBD2	many	TRBJ2-1	TRBV24-1	CATSDSGVNLAGGSYNEQFF	TGTGCCACCAGTGATTCTGGGGTTAATCTAGCGGGAGGATCCTACAATGAGCAGTTCTTC
NA	NA	TRBJ1-4	TRBV12-3/TRBV12-4	CASSHTRGYEKLFF	TGTGCCAGCAGTCATACTCGGGGATACGAAAAACTGTTTTTT
NA	NA	TRBJ1-6	TRBV5-1	CASSSDGPLHF	TGCGCCAGCAGCTCCGATGGACCCCTCCACTTT
NA	many	TRBJ2-5	TRBV25-1	CASQTDPIETQYF	TGTGCCTCACAGACCGACCCGATTGAGACCCAGTACTTC
NA	NA	TRBJ2-5	TRBV14	CASSRGSLGTQYF	TGTGCCAGCAGCCGGGGCTCTCTGGGGACCCAGTACTTC
NA	few	TRBJ2-2	TRBV5-1	CASSSEGQGLFF	TGCGCCAGCAGCTCAGAGGGACAAGGCCTGTTTTTT
TRBD2	NA	TRBJ2-2	TRBV20-1	CSARTSGFAGELFF	TGCAGTGCTCGGACTAGCGGGTTCGCCGGGGAGCTGTTTTTT
TRBD2	NA	TRBJ2-7	TRBV6-2/TRBV6-3	CASSYRRGGNPYEQYF	TGTGCCAGCAGTTACCGCCGGGGAGGGAACCCCTACGAGCAGTACTTC